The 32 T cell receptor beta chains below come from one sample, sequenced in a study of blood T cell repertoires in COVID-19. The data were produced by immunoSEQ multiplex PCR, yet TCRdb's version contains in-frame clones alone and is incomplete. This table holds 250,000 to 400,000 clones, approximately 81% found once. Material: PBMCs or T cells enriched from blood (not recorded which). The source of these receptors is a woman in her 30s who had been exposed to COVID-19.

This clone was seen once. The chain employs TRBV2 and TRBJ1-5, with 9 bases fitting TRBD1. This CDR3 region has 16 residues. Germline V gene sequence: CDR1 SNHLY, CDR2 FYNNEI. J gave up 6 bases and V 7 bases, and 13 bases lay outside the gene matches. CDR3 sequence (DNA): TGTGCCAGCACTTGGTCTCCGACAGGGGGTGGTCAGCCCCAGCATTTT. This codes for CASTWSPTGGGQPQHF.

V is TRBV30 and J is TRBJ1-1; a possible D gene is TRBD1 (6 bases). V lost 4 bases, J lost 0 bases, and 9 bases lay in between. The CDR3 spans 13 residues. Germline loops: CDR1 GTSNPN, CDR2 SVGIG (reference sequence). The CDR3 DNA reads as TGTGCCTGGATCGGACAGTTGAACACTGAAGCTTTCTTT. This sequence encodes CAWIGQLNTEAFF.

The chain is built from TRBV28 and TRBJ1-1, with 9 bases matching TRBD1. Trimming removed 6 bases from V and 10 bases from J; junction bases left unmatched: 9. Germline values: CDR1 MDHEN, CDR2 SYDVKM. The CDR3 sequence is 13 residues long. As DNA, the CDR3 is TGTGCCAGCAGGTTGCCGAACAGGGGGCGAGCTTTCTTT. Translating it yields CASRLPNRGRAFF.

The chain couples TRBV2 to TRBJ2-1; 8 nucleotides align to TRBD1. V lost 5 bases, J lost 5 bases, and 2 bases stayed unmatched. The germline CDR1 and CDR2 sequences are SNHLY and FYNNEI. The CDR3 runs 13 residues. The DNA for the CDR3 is TGTGCCAGCAGTCAGGGGGCAGACAATGAGCAGTTCTTC. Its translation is CASSQGADNEQFF.

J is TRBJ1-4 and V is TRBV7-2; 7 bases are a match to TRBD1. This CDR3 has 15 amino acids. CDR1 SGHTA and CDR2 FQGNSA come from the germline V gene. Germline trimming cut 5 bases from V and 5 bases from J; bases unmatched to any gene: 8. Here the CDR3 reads CASSPTGVGNEKLFF. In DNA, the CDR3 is TGTGCCAGCAGCCCAACAGGGGTCGGGAATGAAAAACTGTTTTTT.

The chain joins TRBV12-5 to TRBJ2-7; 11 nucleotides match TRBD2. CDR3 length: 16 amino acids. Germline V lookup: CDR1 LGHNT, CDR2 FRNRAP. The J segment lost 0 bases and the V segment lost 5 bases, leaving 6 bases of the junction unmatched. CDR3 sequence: CASGRTGTSGSYEQYF. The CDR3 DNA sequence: TGTGCTAGTGGTCGCACCGGGACTAGCGGCTCCTACGAGCAGTACTTC.

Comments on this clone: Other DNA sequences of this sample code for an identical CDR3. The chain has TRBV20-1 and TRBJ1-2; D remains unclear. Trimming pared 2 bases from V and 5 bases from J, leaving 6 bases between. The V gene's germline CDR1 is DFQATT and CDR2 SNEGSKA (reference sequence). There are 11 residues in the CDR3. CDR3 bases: TGCAGTGCTAGACGAGGGTATGGCTACACCTTC. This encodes CSARRGYGYTF.

CDR3 amino acids: CAISSPPGLAGPETQYF. CDR3 bases: TGTGCCATCAGTTCACCTCCGGGCCTAGCGGGCCCAGAGACCCAGTACTTC. V gene TRBV10-3 combines with J gene TRBJ2-5; TRBD2 agrees at 8 bases. Looked up from germline, CDR1 is ENHRY and CDR2 is SYGVKD. J was trimmed by 4 bases and V by 5 bases; bases with no gene match: 15. The CDR3 spans 17 residues.

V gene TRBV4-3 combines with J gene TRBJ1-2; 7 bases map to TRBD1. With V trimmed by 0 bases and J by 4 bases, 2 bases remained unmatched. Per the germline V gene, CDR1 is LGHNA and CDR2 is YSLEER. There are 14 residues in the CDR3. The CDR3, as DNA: TGCGCCAGCAGCCAAGAATCAGGGGGCTATGGCTACACCTTC. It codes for CASSQESGGYGYTF.

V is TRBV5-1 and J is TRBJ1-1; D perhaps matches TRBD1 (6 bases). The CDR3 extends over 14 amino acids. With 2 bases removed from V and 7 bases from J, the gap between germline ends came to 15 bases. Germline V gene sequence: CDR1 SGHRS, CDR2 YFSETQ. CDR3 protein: CASSLSRGRGEAFF. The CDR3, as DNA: TGCGCCAGCAGCTTAAGCAGGGGTCGAGGTGAAGCTTTCTTT.

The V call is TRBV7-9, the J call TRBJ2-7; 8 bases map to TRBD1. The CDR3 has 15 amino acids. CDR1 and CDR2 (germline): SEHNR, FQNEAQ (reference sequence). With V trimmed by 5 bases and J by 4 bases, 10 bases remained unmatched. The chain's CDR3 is CASSPKGTGGYEQYF. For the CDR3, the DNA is TGTGCCAGCAGCCCAAAGGGGACAGGTGGATACGAGCAGTACTTC. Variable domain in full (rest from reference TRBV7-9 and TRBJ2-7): DTGVSQNPRHKITKRGQNVTFRCDPISEHNRLYWYRQTLGQGPEFLTYFQNEAQLEKSRLLSDRFSAERPKGSFSTLEIQRTEQGDSAMYLCASSPKGTGGYEQYFGPGTRLTVT.

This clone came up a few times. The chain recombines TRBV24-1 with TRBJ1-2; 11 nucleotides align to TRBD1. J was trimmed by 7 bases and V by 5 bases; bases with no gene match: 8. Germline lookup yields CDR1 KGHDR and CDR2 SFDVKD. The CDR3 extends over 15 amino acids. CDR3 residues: CATSASWDRGTGYTF. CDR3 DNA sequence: TGTGCCACCAGTGCCAGCTGGGACAGGGGGACTGGCTACACCTTC.

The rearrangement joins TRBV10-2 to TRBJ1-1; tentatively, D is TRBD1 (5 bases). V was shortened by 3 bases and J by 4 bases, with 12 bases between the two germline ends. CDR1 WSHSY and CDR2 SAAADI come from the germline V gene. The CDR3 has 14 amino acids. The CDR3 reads CASSDRGASTEAFF. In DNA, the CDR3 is TGCGCCAGCAGTGATAGGGGCGCGAGCACTGAAGCTTTCTTT.

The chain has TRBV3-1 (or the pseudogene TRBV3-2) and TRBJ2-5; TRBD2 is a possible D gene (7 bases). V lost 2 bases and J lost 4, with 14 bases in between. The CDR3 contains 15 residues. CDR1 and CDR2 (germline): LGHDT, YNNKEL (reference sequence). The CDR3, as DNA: TGTGCCAGCAGCCAAAAGGGGGGGAAGGGAGAGACCCAGTACTTC. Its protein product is CASSQKGGKGETQYF.

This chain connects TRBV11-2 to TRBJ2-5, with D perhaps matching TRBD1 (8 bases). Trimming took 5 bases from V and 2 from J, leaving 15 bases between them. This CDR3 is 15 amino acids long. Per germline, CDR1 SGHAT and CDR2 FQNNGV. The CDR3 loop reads CASSVYRGGQETQYF. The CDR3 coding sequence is TGTGCCAGCAGCGTATACAGGGGGGGACAAGAGACCCAGTACTTC.

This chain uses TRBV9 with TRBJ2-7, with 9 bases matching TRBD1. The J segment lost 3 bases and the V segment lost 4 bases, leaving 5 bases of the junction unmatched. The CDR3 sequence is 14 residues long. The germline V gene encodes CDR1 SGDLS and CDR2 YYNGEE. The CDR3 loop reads CASSPGQGFYEQYF. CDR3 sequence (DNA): TGTGCCAGCAGCCCGGGACAGGGATTCTACGAGCAGTACTTC.

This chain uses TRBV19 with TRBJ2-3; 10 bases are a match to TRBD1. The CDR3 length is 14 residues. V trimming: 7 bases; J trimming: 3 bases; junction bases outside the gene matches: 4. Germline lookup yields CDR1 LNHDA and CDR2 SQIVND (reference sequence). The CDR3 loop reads CASTDRGLTDTQYF. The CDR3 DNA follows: TGTGCCAGTACCGACAGGGGGCTGACAGATACGCAGTATTTT.

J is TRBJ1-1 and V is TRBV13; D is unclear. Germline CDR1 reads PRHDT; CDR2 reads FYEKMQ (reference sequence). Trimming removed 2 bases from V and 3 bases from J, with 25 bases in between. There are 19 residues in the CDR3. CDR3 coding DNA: TGTGCCAGCAGCTTAATATTTATGACCGAAGACATCGTTCACACTGAAGCTTTCTTT. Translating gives CASSLIFMTEDIVHTEAFF.

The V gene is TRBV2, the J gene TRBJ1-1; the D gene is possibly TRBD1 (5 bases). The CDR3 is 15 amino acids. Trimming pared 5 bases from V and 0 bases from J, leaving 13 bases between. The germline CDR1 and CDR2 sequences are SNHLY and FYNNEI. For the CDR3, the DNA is TGTGCCAGCAGTATCGAAGCCAGGGTGAACACTGAAGCTTTCTTT. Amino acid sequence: CASSIEARVNTEAFF. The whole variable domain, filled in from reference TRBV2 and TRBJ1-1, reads EPEVTQTPSHQVTQMGQEVILRCVPISNHLYFYWYRQILGQKVEFLVSFYNNEISEKSEIFDDQFSVERPDGSNFTLKIRSTKLEDSAMYFCASSIEARVNTEAFFGQGTRLTVV.

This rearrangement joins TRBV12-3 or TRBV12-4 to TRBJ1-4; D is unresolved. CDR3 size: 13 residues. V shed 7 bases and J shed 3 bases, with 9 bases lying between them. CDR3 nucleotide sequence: TGTGCCAGCATATCCGGGGCTAATGAAAAACTGTTTTTT. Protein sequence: CASISGANEKLFF.

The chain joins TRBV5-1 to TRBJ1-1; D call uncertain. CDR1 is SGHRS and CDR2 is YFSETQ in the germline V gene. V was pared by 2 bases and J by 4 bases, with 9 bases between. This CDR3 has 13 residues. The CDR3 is CASSLTGSTEAFF. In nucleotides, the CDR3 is TGCGCCAGCAGCTTAACGGGGTCCACTGAAGCTTTCTTT. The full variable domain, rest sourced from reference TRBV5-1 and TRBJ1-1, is KAGVTQTPRYLIKTRGQQVTLSCSPISGHRSVSWYQQTPGQGLQFLFEYFSETQRNKGNFPGRFSGRQFSNSRSEMNVSTLELGDSALYLCASSLTGSTEAFFGQGTRLTVV.

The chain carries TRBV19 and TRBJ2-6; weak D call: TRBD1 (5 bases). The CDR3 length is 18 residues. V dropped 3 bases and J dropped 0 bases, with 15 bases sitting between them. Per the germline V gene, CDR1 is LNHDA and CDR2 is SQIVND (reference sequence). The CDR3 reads CASSMLSQGLSGANVLTF. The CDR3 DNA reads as TGTGCCAGTAGTATGTTGTCCCAGGGCCTCTCTGGGGCCAACGTCCTGACTTTC.

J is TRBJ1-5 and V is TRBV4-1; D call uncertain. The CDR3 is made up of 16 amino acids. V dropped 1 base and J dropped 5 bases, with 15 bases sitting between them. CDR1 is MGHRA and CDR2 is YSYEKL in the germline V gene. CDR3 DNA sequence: TGCGCCAGCAGCCAAGGGGCGGCGGGGTCCTATCAGCCCCAGCATTTT. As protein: CASSQGAAGSYQPQHF.

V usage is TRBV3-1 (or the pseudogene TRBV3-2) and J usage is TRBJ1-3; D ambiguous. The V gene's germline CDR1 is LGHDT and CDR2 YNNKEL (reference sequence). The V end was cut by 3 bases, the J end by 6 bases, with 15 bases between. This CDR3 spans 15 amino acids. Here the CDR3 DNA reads TGTGCCAGCAGCCAGTCCAAACTAAGAGTAAACACCATATATTTT. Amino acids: CASSQSKLRVNTIYF.

The chain's CDR3 is CASSSLFDRADSPLHF. The CDR3 DNA sequence: TGTGCCAGCAGCTCCCTCTTCGACAGGGCGGATTCACCCCTCCACTTT. The chain employs TRBV7-9 and TRBJ1-6; TRBD1 matches at 7 bases. V was pared by 4 bases and J by 8 bases, with 11 bases of the junction left unmatched. This CDR3 has 16 residues. Germline values: CDR1 SEHNR, CDR2 FQNEAQ (reference sequence).

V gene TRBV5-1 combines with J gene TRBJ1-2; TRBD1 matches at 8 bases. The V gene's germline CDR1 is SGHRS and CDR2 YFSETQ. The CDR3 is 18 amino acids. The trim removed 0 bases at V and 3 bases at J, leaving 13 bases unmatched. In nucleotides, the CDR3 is TGCGCCAGCAGCTTGGCCTTGACCGGGACAGGTGGAGACTATGGCTACACCTTC. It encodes CASSLALTGTGGDYGYTF.

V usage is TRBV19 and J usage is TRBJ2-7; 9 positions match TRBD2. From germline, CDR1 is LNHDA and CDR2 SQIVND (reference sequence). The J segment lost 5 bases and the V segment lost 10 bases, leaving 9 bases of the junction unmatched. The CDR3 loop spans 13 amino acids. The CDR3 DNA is TGTGCCACCGGGGCGGGAGGGCACAACGAGCAGTACTTC. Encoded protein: CATGAGGHNEQYF.

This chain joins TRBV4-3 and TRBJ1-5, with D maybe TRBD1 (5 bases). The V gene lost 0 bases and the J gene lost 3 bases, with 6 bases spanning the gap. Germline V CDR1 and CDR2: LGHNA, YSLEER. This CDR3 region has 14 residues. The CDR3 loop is CASSQDRVNQPQHF. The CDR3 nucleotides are TGCGCCAGCAGCCAAGACAGGGTCAATCAGCCCCAGCATTTT.

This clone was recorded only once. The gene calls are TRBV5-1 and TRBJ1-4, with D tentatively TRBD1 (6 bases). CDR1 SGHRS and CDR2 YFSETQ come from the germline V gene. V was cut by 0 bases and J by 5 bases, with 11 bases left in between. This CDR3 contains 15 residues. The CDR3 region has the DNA TGCGCCAGCAGCTTGGGCCGGCAGGGGAATGAAAAACTGTTTTTT. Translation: CASSLGRQGNEKLFF. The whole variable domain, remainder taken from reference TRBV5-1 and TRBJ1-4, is KAGVTQTPRYLIKTRGQQVTLSCSPISGHRSVSWYQQTPGQGLQFLFEYFSETQRNKGNFPGRFSGRQFSNSRSEMNVSTLELGDSALYLCASSLGRQGNEKLFFGSGTQLSVL.

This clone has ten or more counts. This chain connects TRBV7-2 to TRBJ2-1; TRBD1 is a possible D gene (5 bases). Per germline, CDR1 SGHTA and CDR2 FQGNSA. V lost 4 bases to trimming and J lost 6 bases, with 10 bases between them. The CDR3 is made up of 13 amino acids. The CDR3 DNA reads TGTGCCAGCAGCTATGCACAGGTCAATGAGCAGTTCTTC. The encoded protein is CASSYAQVNEQFF.

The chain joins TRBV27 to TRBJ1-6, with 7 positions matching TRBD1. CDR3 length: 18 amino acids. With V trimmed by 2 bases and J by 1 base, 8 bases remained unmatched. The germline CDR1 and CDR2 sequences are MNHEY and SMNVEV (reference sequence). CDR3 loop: CASSLQGVGASYNSPLHF. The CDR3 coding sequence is TGTGCCAGCAGTTTACAGGGGGTGGGTGCGTCCTATAATTCACCCCTCCACTTT.

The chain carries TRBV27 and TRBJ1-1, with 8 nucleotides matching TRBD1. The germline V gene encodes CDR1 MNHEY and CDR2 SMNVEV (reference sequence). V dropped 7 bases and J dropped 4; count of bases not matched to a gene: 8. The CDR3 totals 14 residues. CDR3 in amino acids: CASTKDRVGTEAFF. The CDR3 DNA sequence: TGTGCCAGCACCAAGGACAGGGTTGGCACTGAAGCTTTCTTT.